Presented here are 8 T cell receptor beta chains from one specimen sequenced in a study of blood T cells in healthy people across ages. Alongside a J-beta primer mix, a sample-barcoded 5' primer served in a second PCR lasting about 7 to 12 cycles. TCRdb re-called the 5' RACE reads through MiXCR, storing one row per CDR3 protein. The table lists approximately 900,000 distinct CDR3 sequences, 40% to 60% of them singletons. The sequencing input was blood. These receptors were collected from a man younger than 45 in good health.

Concerning this clonotype itself: An end of the junction differs from the germline gene, which may be a read error. V and J are TRBV29-1 and TRBJ2-5; 10 bases are shared with TRBD1. The DNA matches TRBJ2-7 better at its end, which makes the J call doubtful. CDR3 length: 13 residues. Germline V gene sequence: CDR1 SQVTM, CDR2 ANQGSEA. CDR3 residues: CCVKPGQGNEQYF. DNA for the CDR3: TGCTGCGTTAAACCGGGACAGGGGAACGAGCAGTACTTC.

This clonotype occurred a few times. The gene calls are TRBV30 and TRBJ2-5; D may be TRBD2 (6 bases). The last part of the DNA fits TRBJ2-7 better; the J call may be wrong. Germline CDR1 reads GTSNPN; CDR2 reads SVGIG (reference sequence). There are 11 residues in the CDR3. This chain's CDR3 is CAAGRLYEQYF. CDR3 DNA: TGTGCTGCTGGGAGGCTCTACGAGCAGTACTTC.

The CDR3 nucleotides read TGTGCCAGCAGTTCTTTGGCTAGCGGTTATTACACCGGGGAGCTGTTTTTT. Protein sequence: CASSSLASGYYTGELFF. The genes are TRBV28 and TRBJ2-2, with 7 bases identical to TRBD2. V lost 4 bases and J lost 3; bases outside the gene matches: 11. CDR3 length: 17 residues. CDR1 is MDHEN, CDR2 SYDVKM, per germline.

This rearrangement joins TRBV28 to TRBJ2-5; tentatively, D is TRBD1 (5 bases). The closer fit of TRBJ2-7 to the DNA end suggests the J call may be wrong. The germline CDR1 and CDR2 sequences are MDHEN and SYDVKM. The CDR3 sequence is 15 residues long. This CDR3 is CASSQRTPATYEQYF. In DNA, the CDR3 is TGTGCCAGCAGCCAACGGACACCCGCCACCTACGAGCAGTACTTC.

The chain uses TRBV2 and TRBJ1-1; 8 nucleotides match TRBD1. Germline CDR1 reads SNHLY; CDR2 reads FYNNEI. Losses at the gene ends were 6 bases for V and 4 bases for J; bases not matched to a gene: 4. This CDR3 spans 13 amino acids. CDR3 sequence reads: CASRDRETTEAFF. CDR3 sequence (DNA): TGTGCCAGCAGGGACAGGGAAACCACTGAAGCTTTCTTT.

V is TRBV20-1 and J is TRBJ2-4; a possible D gene is TRBD2 (5 bases). V was clipped by 1 base and J by 3 bases, with 10 bases between them. Germline CDR1 DFQATT, CDR2 SNEGSKA (reference sequence). CDR3 size: 14 residues. CDR3 sequence: CSARGLGDKNIQYF. CDR3 sequence (DNA): TGCAGTGCTAGAGGTTTGGGAGACAAAAACATTCAGTACTTC.

A note on this clonotype: At one end, the junction sequence differs from germline, possibly due to a read error. The chain carries TRBV12-3 or TRBV12-4 and TRBJ2-3, with D perhaps matching TRBD1 or TRBD2 (5 bases each). The CDR3 has 14 residues. The CDR3 sequence: CASSFGDRTDMQYF. The CDR3 nucleotides are TGTGCCAGCAGTTTTGGGGACCGCACAGATATGCAGTATTTT.

V and J are TRBV12-3 or TRBV12-4 and TRBJ1-2; the match to TRBD1 covers 11 bases. V was clipped by 7 bases and J by 8 bases; unmatched bases: 9. The CDR3 has 14 residues. DNA of the CDR3: TGTGCCAGCACCCTGGACAGGGGGCTTGGGGGCTACACCTTC. The encoded protein is CASTLDRGLGGYTF.